A selection of T cell receptor beta chains follows, all from one sample in a study of blood T cell repertoires in COVID-19. The data were produced by immunoSEQ multiplex PCR, yet TCRdb's version contains in-frame clones alone and is incomplete. The table records 150,000 to 200,000 clones, roughly 76% of them present only once. The sequenced material came from peripheral blood. The receptors derive from a woman aged 80 or older with COVID-19, enrolled during active disease. CDR3s include the opening cysteine and the closing phenylalanine or tryptophan. The order of the fields is D gene, J gene, clone size, V gene, CDR3 DNA, CDR3 protein. The D gene is left open where the match is weak. Some rows mark clone size as missing; the rest say once, few, many or name a class of expanded clone.

D gene: TRBD2; J gene: TRBJ2-3; clone size: NA; V gene: TRBV24-1; CDR3 DNA: TGTGCCACCAGTGATTTGACTAGCGGGAGCCCAGATACGCAGTATTTT; CDR3 protein: CATSDLTSGSPDTQYF
D gene: TRBD2; J gene: TRBJ2-2; clone size: NA; V gene: TRBV5-1; CDR3 DNA: TGCGCCAGCAGCCTGGGACTAGCGGGCACCGGGGAGCTGTTTTTT; CDR3 protein: CASSLGLAGTGELFF
D gene: TRBD2; J gene: TRBJ2-7; clone size: few; V gene: TRBV12-3/TRBV12-4; CDR3 DNA: TGTGCCAGCACCACCGGGACTAGGCAAGGGCAGTACTTC; CDR3 protein: CASTTGTRQGQYF
D gene: NA; J gene: TRBJ1-1; clone size: NA; V gene: TRBV5-5; CDR3 DNA: TGTGCCAGCAGGTACAGGTTATCGAACACTGAAGCTTTCTTT; CDR3 protein: CASRYRLSNTEAFF
D gene: NA; J gene: TRBJ2-6; clone size: once; V gene: TRBV4-1; CDR3 DNA: TGCGCCAGCGGACACACGTACCCCTCTGGGGCCAACGTCCTGACTTTC; CDR3 protein: CASGHTYPSGANVLTF
D gene: NA; J gene: TRBJ2-7; clone size: once; V gene: TRBV6-5; CDR3 DNA: TGTGCCAGCAGTTACGGGCAACCCTACGAGCAGTACTTC; CDR3 protein: CASSYGQPYEQYF
D gene: NA; J gene: TRBJ2-1; clone size: NA; V gene: TRBV28; CDR3 DNA: TGTGCCAGCAGTTTATCTAGCCTATGGGTCAATGAGCAGTTCTTC; CDR3 protein: CASSLSSLWVNEQFF
D gene: TRBD1; J gene: TRBJ2-2; clone size: once; V gene: TRBV24-1; CDR3 DNA: TGTGCCACCATCGGGACAGGGGCGTTGAGGACCGGGGAGCTGTTTTTT; CDR3 protein: CATIGTGALRTGELFF
D gene: TRBD1; J gene: TRBJ2-7; clone size: once; V gene: TRBV27; CDR3 DNA: TGTGCCAGCAGGAGGGGGTGGGACAGGCACTACGAGCAGTACTTC; CDR3 protein: CASRRGWDRHYEQYF
D gene: NA; J gene: TRBJ2-1; clone size: NA; V gene: TRBV6-5; CDR3 DNA: TGTGCCAGCAGTTACGCGGGATGGTACGATGAGCAGTTCTTC; CDR3 protein: CASSYAGWYDEQFF
D gene: NA; J gene: TRBJ1-3; clone size: NA; V gene: TRBV19; CDR3 DNA: TGTGCCAGTAGCCGAGCCCGCTCTGGAAACACCATATATTTT; CDR3 protein: CASSRARSGNTIYF
D gene: TRBD1; J gene: TRBJ2-3; clone size: NA; V gene: TRBV24-1; CDR3 DNA: TGTGCCACCGGGGGACAGTACACAGATACGCAGTATTTT; CDR3 protein: CATGGQYTDTQYF
D gene: NA; J gene: TRBJ2-2; clone size: NA; V gene: TRBV11-2; CDR3 DNA: TGTGCCAGCAGCCCGCTGGAGCGGACCGGGGAGCTGTTTTTT; CDR3 protein: CASSPLERTGELFF
D gene: NA; J gene: TRBJ1-2; clone size: NA; V gene: TRBV5-1; CDR3 DNA: TGCGCCAGCAGCCCCGCCGGTCGGGGAAGAGGTTACACCTTC; CDR3 protein: CASSPAGRGRGYTF
D gene: TRBD1; J gene: TRBJ1-6; clone size: NA; V gene: TRBV7-9; CDR3 DNA: TGTGCCAGCAGCCAGACAGGGTATAATTCACCCCTCCACTTT; CDR3 protein: CASSQTGYNSPLHF
D gene: TRBD1; J gene: TRBJ2-2; clone size: NA; V gene: TRBV2; CDR3 DNA: TGTGCCAGCAGTGTGACAGGGGGAAACACCGGGGAGCTGTTTTTT; CDR3 protein: CASSVTGGNTGELFF
D gene: NA; J gene: TRBJ2-3; clone size: NA; V gene: TRBV4-2; CDR3 DNA: TGTGCCAGCAGCCGCCAGACTAGATATCTAGACACAGATACGCAGTATTTT; CDR3 protein: CASSRQTRYLDTDTQYF
D gene: TRBD1; J gene: TRBJ1-3; clone size: NA; V gene: TRBV3-1/TRBV3-2; CDR3 DNA: TGTGCCAGCATCCATTCGGGAATGATACAGGGGGCGCATCAGAGTGGAAACACCATATATTTT; CDR3 protein: CASIHSGMIQGAHQSGNTIYF
D gene: NA; J gene: TRBJ2-2; clone size: once; V gene: TRBV3-1/TRBV3-2; CDR3 DNA: TGTGCCAGCAGCCCTCAGTTTAAGGGAGCCACCGGGGAGCTGTTTTTT; CDR3 protein: CASSPQFKGATGELFF
D gene: TRBD2; J gene: TRBJ2-7; clone size: NA; V gene: TRBV14; CDR3 DNA: TGTGCCAGCAGCCCGATAGCGGGAGGGAGGTCCCACGAGCAGTACTTC; CDR3 protein: CASSPIAGGRSHEQYF
D gene: NA; J gene: TRBJ1-4; clone size: NA; V gene: TRBV5-4; CDR3 DNA: TGTGCCAGCAGCTCGAGGTCAACTAATGAAAAACTGTTTTTT; CDR3 protein: CASSSRSTNEKLFF
D gene: NA; J gene: TRBJ2-7; clone size: NA; V gene: TRBV11-2; CDR3 DNA: TGTGCCAGCAGCCCCAATCCCTACGAGCAGTACTTC; CDR3 protein: CASSPNPYEQYF
D gene: NA; J gene: TRBJ2-1; clone size: NA; V gene: TRBV27; CDR3 DNA: TGTGCCAGCAGTTTTGGGCACAATGAGCAGTTCTTC; CDR3 protein: CASSFGHNEQFF
D gene: NA; J gene: TRBJ2-1; clone size: NA; V gene: TRBV2; CDR3 DNA: TGTGCCAGCAAACTGTGGCAGGGGTCGGTCAATGAGCAGTTCTTC; CDR3 protein: CASKLWQGSVNEQFF
D gene: TRBD2; J gene: TRBJ2-7; clone size: NA; V gene: TRBV10-1; CDR3 DNA: TGCGCCAGCCAAAGGACTAGCCCGACCTACGAGCAGTACTTC; CDR3 protein: CASQRTSPTYEQYF
D gene: NA; J gene: TRBJ2-1; clone size: NA; V gene: TRBV6-5; CDR3 DNA: TGTGCCAGCAAACCAGGGCTGTCCTACAATGAGCAGTTCTTC; CDR3 protein: CASKPGLSYNEQFF
D gene: TRBD1; J gene: TRBJ2-7; clone size: NA; V gene: TRBV7-2; CDR3 DNA: TGTGCCAGCAGCTGGGGACAGGGACCCTACGAGCAGTACTTC; CDR3 protein: CASSWGQGPYEQYF
D gene: NA; J gene: TRBJ2-7; clone size: NA; V gene: TRBV3-1/TRBV3-2; CDR3 DNA: TGTGCCAGCAGCCAAGATCGGTACGAGCAGTACTTC; CDR3 protein: CASSQDRYEQYF
D gene: TRBD2; J gene: TRBJ2-1; clone size: NA; V gene: TRBV29-1; CDR3 DNA: TGCAGCGTCTATAGCGGGCGAAGCTCCTACAATGAGCAGTTCTTC; CDR3 protein: CSVYSGRSSYNEQFF
D gene: NA; J gene: TRBJ2-7; clone size: NA; V gene: TRBV4-1; CDR3 DNA: TGCGCCAGCAGCCAAGAACCGAAAACTTCCCTTCCGGGAGTATACGAGCAGTACTTC; CDR3 protein: CASSQEPKTSLPGVYEQYF
D gene: NA; J gene: TRBJ1-4; clone size: NA; V gene: TRBV12-3/TRBV12-4; CDR3 DNA: TGTGCCAGCAGTATAAATGAAAAACTGTTTTTT; CDR3 protein: CASSINEKLFF
D gene: TRBD1; J gene: TRBJ2-1; clone size: few; V gene: TRBV7-2; CDR3 DNA: TGTGCCAGCAGCTTCGGGACAGGGGGCAGCGCTGAGCAGTTCTTC; CDR3 protein: CASSFGTGGSAEQFF
D gene: NA; J gene: TRBJ1-1; clone size: NA; V gene: TRBV9; CDR3 DNA: TGTGCCAGCAGCGGAGGACACCGCAACACTGAAGCTTTCTTT; CDR3 protein: CASSGGHRNTEAFF
D gene: TRBD2; J gene: TRBJ2-6; clone size: NA; V gene: TRBV13; CDR3 DNA: TGTGCCAGCAGTCCCTGGGGGGGCTCTGGGGCCAACGTCCTGACTTTC; CDR3 protein: CASSPWGGSGANVLTF
D gene: TRBD2; J gene: TRBJ2-2; clone size: NA; V gene: TRBV9; CDR3 DNA: TGTGCCAGCAGCCCCCGTATAGCGGGAGTAAGGGAGCTGTTTTTT; CDR3 protein: CASSPRIAGVRELFF
D gene: NA; J gene: TRBJ1-3; clone size: NA; V gene: TRBV5-1; CDR3 DNA: TGCGCCAGCAGCTTGGGCAGGGCTGGAAACACCATATATTTT; CDR3 protein: CASSLGRAGNTIYF